Given below is one T cell receptor beta chain in context. V lost 0 bases, J lost 5 bases, and 5 bases stayed unmatched. The CDR3 spans 15 residues. Germline CDR1 and CDR2: LNHNV and YYDKDF (reference sequence). The entry originates in a study of T-cell memory formation after mild COVID-19. TCRdb re-analysed the 5' RACE reads in MiXCR, keeping a single row per CDR3 protein. The repertoire holds about 360,000 distinct CDR3 sequences, with approximately 14% as singletons. This TCR was recovered from a man aged 18 to 35 who had mild COVID-19 (a few samples of this study predate the infection). Cell type and time point are not known. This chain joins TRBV15 and TRBJ1-2, with 8 bases lining up with TRBD1. The sample taken for sequencing was PBMCs or a T cell subset sorted from them (not recorded which). CDR3 loop: CATSRDDRGGYGYTF. CDR3 coding DNA: TGTGCCACCAGCAGAGACGACAGGGGCGGGTATGGCTACACCTTC. Full variable domain (remainder filled in from reference TRBV15 and TRBJ1-2): DAMVIQNPRYQVTQFGKPVTLSCSQTLNHNVMYWYQQKSSQAPKLLFHYYDKDFNNEADTPDNFQSRRPNTSFCFLDIRSPGLGDTAMYLCATSRDDRGGYGYTFGSGTRLTVV.